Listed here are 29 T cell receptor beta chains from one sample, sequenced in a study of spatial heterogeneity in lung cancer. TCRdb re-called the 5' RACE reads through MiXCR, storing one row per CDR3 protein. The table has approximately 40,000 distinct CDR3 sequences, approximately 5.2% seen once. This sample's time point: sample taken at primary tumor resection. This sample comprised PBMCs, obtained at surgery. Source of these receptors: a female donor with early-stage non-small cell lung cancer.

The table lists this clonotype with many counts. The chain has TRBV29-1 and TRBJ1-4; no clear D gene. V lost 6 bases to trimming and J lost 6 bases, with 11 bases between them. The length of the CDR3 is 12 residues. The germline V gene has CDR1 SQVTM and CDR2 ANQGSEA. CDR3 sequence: CSVFQGDEKLFF. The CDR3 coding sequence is TGCAGCGTGTTCCAAGGCGATGAAAAACTGTTTTTT. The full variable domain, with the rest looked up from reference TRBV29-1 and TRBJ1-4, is SAVISQKPSRDICQRGTSLTIQCQVDSQVTMMFWYRQQPGQSLTLIATANQGSEATYESGFVIDKFPISRPNLTFSTLTVSNMSPEDSSIYLCSVFQGDEKLFFGSGTQLSVL.

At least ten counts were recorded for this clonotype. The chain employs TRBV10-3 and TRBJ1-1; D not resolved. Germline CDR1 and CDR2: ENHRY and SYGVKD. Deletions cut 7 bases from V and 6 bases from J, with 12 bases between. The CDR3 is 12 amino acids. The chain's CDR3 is CAIMGEKPEAFF. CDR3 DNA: TGTGCCATCATGGGCGAAAAGCCTGAAGCTTTCTTT.

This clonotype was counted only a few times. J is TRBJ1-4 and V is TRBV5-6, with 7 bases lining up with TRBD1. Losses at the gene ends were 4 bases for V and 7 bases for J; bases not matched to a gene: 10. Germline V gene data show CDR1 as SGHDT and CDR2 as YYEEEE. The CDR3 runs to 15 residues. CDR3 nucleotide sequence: TGTGCCAGCAGCGCAGGACTCGGGACAGTTGAAAAACTGTTTTTT. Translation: CASSAGLGTVEKLFF. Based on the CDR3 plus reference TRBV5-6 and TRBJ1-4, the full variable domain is DAGVTQSPTHLIKTRGQQVTLRCSPKSGHDTVSWYQQALGQGPQFIFQYYEEEERQRGNFPDRFSGHQFPNYSSELNVNALLLGDSALYLCASSAGLGTVEKLFFGSGTQLSVL.

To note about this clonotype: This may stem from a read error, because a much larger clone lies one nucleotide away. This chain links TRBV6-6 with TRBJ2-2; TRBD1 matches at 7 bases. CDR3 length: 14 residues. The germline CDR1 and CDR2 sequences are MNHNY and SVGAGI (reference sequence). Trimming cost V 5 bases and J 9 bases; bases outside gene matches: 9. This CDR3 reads CASSTRTGGRELFF. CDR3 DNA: TGTGCCAGCAGTACCAGGACAGGCGGCCGGGAGCTGTTTTTT.

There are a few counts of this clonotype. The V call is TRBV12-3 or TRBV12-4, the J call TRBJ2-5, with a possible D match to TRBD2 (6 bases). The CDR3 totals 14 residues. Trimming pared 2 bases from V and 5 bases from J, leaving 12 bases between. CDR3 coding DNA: TGTGCCAGCAGTTTATTCGGCGGGAATGAGACCCAGTACTTC. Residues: CASSLFGGNETQYF.

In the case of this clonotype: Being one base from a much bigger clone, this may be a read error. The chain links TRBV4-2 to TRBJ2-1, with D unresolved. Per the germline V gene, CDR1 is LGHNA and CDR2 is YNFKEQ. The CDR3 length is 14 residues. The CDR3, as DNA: TGTGCCAACAGCCAAGGTGAGGCCGCCCACGGTCGGGTCTTC. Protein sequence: CANSQGEAAHGRVF.

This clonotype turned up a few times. The CDR3 spells CASSVQGDGTEAFF. Here the CDR3 DNA reads TGTGCCAGCAGCGTCCAGGGCGATGGCACTGAAGCTTTCTTT. The V and J genes are TRBV9 and TRBJ1-1; D perhaps matches TRBD1 (5 bases). The CDR3 contains 14 residues. Germline loops: CDR1 SGDLS, CDR2 YYNGEE. Between the trimmed V and J ends, which lost 2 bases and 4 bases, there was a span of 12 bases. The complete variable domain, with remaining parts taken from reference TRBV9 and TRBJ1-1, reads DSGVTQTPKHLITATGQRVTLRCSPRSGDLSVYWYQQSLDQGLQFLIQYYNGEERAKGNILERFSAQQFPDLHSELNLSSLELGDSALYFCASSVQGDGTEAFFGQGTRLTVV.

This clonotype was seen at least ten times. The CDR3 nucleotides are TGTGCCAGCAGCTTGGGCCAGGGGGTAGTCTATGGCTACACCTTC. Translation gives CASSLGQGVVYGYTF. The rearrangement uses TRBV5-6 and TRBJ1-2; 7 bases match TRBD1. Germline V gene sequence: CDR1 SGHDT, CDR2 YYEEEE. V trimming: 0 bases; J trimming: 4 bases; junction bases outside the gene matches: 6. The CDR3 sequence is 15 residues long.

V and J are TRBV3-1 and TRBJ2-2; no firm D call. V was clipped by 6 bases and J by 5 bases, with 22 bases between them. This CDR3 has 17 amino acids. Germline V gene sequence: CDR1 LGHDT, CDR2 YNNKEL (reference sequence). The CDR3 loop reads CASSPPVGWLSTGELFF. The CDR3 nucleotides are TGTGCCAGCAGTCCACCGGTAGGGTGGTTGAGTACCGGGGAGCTGTTTTTT.

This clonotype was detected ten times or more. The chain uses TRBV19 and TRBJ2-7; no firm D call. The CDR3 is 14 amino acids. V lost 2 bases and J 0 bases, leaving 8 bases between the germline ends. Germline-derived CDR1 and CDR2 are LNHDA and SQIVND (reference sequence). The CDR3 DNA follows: TGTGCCAGTAGTATAACCAGGACCTCCTACGAGCAGTACTTC. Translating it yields CASSITRTSYEQYF.

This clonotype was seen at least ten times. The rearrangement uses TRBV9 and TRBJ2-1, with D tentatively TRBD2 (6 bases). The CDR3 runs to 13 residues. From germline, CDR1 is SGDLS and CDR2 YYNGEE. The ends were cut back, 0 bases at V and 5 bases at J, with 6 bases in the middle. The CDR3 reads CASSVGGDNEQFF. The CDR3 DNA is TGTGCCAGCAGCGTAGGGGGGGACAATGAGCAGTTCTTC.

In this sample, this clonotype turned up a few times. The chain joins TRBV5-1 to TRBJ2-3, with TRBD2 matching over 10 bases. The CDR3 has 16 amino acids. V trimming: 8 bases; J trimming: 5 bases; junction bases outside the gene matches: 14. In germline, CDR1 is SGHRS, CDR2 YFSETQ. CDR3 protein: CASGDGSASGGDTQYF. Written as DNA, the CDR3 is TGCGCCAGTGGGGATGGTTCGGCTAGCGGGGGAGATACGCAGTATTTT.

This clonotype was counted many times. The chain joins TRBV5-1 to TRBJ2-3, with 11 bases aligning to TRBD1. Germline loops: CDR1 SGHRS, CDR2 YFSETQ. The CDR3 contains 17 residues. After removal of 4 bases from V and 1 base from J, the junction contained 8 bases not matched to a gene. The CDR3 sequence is CASSRTGGDPRTDTQYF. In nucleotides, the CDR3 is TGCGCCAGCAGCAGGACAGGGGGCGATCCCCGCACAGATACGCAGTATTTT.

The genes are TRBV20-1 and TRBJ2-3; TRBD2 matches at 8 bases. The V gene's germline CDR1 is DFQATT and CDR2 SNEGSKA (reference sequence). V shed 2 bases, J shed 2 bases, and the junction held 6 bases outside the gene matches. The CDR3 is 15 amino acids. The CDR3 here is CSARSLAGFTDTQYF. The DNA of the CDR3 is TGCAGTGCTAGATCGTTAGCGGGGTTCACAGATACGCAGTATTTT.

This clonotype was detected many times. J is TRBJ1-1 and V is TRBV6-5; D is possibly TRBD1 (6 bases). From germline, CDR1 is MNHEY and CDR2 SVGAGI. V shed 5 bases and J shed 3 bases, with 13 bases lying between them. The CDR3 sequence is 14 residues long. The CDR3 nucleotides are TGTGCCAGCAGTCCCCGAGCAGGGGACACTGAAGCTTTCTTT. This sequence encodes CASSPRAGDTEAFF.

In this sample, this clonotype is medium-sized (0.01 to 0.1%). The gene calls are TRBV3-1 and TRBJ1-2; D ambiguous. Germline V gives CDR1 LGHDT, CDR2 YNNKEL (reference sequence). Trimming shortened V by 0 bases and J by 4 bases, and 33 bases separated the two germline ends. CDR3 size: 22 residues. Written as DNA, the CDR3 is TGTGCCAGCAGCCAAGATGAGGTGCAGAGGCCCACGATAAAACACTATCGCTATGGCTACACCTTC. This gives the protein CASSQDEVQRPTIKHYRYGYTF.

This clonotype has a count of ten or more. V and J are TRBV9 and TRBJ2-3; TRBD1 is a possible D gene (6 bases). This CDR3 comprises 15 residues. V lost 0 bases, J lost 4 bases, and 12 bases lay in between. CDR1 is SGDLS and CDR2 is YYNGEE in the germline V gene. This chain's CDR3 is CASSVGGGGADTQYF. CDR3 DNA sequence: TGTGCCAGCAGCGTAGGTGGGGGCGGAGCAGATACGCAGTATTTT.

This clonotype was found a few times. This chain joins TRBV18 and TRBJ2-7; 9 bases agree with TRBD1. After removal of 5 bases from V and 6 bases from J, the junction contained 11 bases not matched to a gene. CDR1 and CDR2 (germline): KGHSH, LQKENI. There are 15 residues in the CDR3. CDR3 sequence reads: CASSGRTGVLAEQYF. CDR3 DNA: TGTGCCAGCTCAGGCAGGACAGGGGTCCTCGCCGAGCAGTACTTC.

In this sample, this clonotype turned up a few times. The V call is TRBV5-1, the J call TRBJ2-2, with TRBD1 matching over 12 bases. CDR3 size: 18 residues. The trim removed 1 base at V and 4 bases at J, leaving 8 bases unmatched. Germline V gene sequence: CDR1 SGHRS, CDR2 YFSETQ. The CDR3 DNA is TGCGCCAGCAGCTTGTCGGGACAGGGGGCGCGAGGCACCGGGGAGCTGTTTTTT. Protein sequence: CASSLSGQGARGTGELFF.

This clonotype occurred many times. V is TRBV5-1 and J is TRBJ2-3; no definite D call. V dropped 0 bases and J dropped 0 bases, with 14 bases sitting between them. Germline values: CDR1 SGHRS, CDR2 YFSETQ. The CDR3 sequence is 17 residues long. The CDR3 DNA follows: TGCGCCAGCAGCTTGGCCGGTCTGGGAACCAGCACAGATACGCAGTATTTT. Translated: CASSLAGLGTSTDTQYF.

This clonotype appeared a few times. CDR3 in DNA: TGTGCCAGCAGCCAAGATCAACCAGCTATGAACACTGAAGCTTTCTTT. This translates into CASSQDQPAMNTEAFF. The chain joins TRBV3-1 to TRBJ1-1; D unresolved. In germline, CDR1 is LGHDT, CDR2 YNNKEL (reference sequence). V was trimmed by 0 bases and J by 0 bases, leaving 11 bases between them. The CDR3 length is 16 residues.

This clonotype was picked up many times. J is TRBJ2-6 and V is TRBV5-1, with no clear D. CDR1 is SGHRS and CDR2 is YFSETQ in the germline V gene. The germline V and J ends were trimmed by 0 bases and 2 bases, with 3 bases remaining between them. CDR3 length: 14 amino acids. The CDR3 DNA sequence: TGCGCCAGCAGCTTGGATACTGGGGCCAACGTCCTGACTTTC. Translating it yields CASSLDTGANVLTF.

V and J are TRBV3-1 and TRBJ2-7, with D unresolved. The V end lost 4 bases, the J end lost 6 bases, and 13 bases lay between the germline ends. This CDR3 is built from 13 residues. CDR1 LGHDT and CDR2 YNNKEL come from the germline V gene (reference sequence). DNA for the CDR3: TGTGCCAGCAGCCTGCGGCAAGCCCGCGAGCAGTACTTC. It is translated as CASSLRQAREQYF.

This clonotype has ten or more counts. The CDR3, as DNA: TGTGCCATCAGTGGGCAGTCCTACGAGCAGTACTTC. This encodes CAISGQSYEQYF. This chain connects TRBV10-3 to TRBJ2-7, with unresolved D. The CDR3 is 12 amino acids. Trimming removed 4 bases from V and 1 base from J, with 5 bases in between. CDR1 is ENHRY and CDR2 is SYGVKD in the germline V gene.

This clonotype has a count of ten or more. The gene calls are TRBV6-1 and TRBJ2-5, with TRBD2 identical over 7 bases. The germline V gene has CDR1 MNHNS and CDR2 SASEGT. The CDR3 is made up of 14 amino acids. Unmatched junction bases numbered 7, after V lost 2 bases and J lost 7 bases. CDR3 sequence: CASSESKAGRTQYF. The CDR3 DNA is TGTGCCAGCAGTGAAAGTAAAGCGGGACGGACCCAGTACTTC.

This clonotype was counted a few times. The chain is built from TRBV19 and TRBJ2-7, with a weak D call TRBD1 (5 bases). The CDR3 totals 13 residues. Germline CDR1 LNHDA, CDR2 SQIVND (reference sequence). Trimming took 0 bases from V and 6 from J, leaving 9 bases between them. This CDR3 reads CASSIDPTVEQYF. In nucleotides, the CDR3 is TGTGCCAGTAGTATAGATCCGACAGTCGAGCAGTACTTC.

This chain's CDR3 is CSAAGLSSYEQYF. CDR3 coding DNA: TGCAGCGCCGCGGGACTGAGCTCCTACGAGCAGTACTTC. This rearrangement joins TRBV29-1 to TRBJ2-7, with a possible D match to TRBD2 (6 bases). CDR1 is SQVTM and CDR2 is ANQGSEA in the germline V gene. Between the trimmed V and J ends, which lost 7 bases and 0 bases, there was a span of 13 bases. The CDR3 sequence is 13 residues long.

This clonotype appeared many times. The chain's CDR3 is CASSQSHRGTGETQYF. CDR3 DNA: TGCGCCAGCAGTCAATCGCACCGAGGGACAGGAGAGACCCAGTACTTC. The genes are TRBV23-1 and TRBJ2-5, with 8 bases that match TRBD1. TRBV23-1 qualifies as an ORF whose function is uncertain. This CDR3 comprises 16 residues. V lost 0 bases to trimming and J lost 4 bases; unmatched junction nucleotides: 7.

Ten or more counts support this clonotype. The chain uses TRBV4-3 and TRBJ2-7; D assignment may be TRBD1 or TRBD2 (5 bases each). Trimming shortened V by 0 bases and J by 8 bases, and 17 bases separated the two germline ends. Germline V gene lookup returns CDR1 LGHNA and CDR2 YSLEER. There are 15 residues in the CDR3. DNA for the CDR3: TGCGCCAGCAGCCAAGATCGCCAGGGAGCCTCGCAGCAGTACTTC. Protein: CASSQDRQGASQQYF.